The 23 T cell receptor beta chains presented below share a single source sample, sequenced in a study of T cell repertoires in cytomegalovirus infection. TCRdb independently ran MiXCR on the reads; one entry per CDR3 protein. Here the sample spans roughly 230,000 distinct CDR3 sequences, over 15% being singletons. Sequenced sample: CD8+ T cells from PBMCs. These receptors all come from a human donor in good health (CMV status not recorded). Some clones in this sample may be carry-over from other donors' samples.

This clonotype showed up just a few times. This chain links TRBV4-1 with TRBJ1-3; D ambiguous. The CDR3 runs to 14 residues. In germline, CDR1 is MGHRA, CDR2 YSYEKL. V lost 1 base to trimming and J lost 0 bases, with 4 bases between them. CDR3 coding DNA: TGCGCCAGCAGCCAAGGTCTCTCTGGAAACACCATATATTTT. This sequence encodes CASSQGLSGNTIYF.

The table lists this clonotype with a few counts. This rearrangement joins TRBV29-1 to TRBJ2-1; possibly TRBD1 for D (5 bases). V was clipped by 3 bases and J by 3 bases, with 18 bases between them. Germline CDR1 SQVTM, CDR2 ANQGSEA. The CDR3 is made up of 16 amino acids. The CDR3 sequence is CSVEELHETVYNEQFF. The CDR3, as DNA: TGCAGCGTTGAGGAACTTCACGAGACAGTCTACAATGAGCAGTTCTTC.

This clonotype turned up a few times. Germline and junction disagree at one end, which may indicate a read error. J is TRBJ2-7 and V is TRBV2, with a weak D call TRBD1 (6 bases). This CDR3 contains 13 residues. Germline V gene sequence: CDR1 SNHLY, CDR2 FYNNEI. Here the CDR3 DNA reads TGTGCCACCAGTCTGGACAGCTCCTACGAGCAGTACTTC. Protein: CATSLDSSYEQYF.

This clonotype was counted many times. The chain carries TRBV7-6 and TRBJ2-5, with D uncertain. The germline V gene has CDR1 SGHVS and CDR2 FNYEAQ. The CDR3 has 15 residues. Trimming shortened V by 3 bases and J by 1 base, and 12 bases separated the two germline ends. CDR3 in amino acids: CASSFRLRSQETQYF. In nucleotides, the CDR3 is TGTGCCAGCAGCTTTAGGCTACGGAGCCAAGAGACCCAGTACTTC.

V usage is TRBV5-1 and J usage is TRBJ2-3; the D call may be TRBD1 or TRBD2 (6 bases each). Germline V CDR1 and CDR2: SGHRS, YFSETQ. The CDR3 totals 15 residues. V dropped 1 base and J dropped 1 base, with 10 bases sitting between them. The CDR3 sequence: CASSLWGAGTDTQYF. CDR3 in DNA: TGCGCCAGCAGCTTGTGGGGGGCTGGCACAGATACGCAGTATTTT. Complete variable domain (other parts from reference TRBV5-1 and TRBJ2-3): KAGVTQTPRYLIKTRGQQVTLSCSPISGHRSVSWYQQTPGQGLQFLFEYFSETQRNKGNFPGRFSGRQFSNSRSEMNVSTLELGDSALYLCASSLWGAGTDTQYFGPGTRLTVL.

The table lists this clonotype with a few counts. The rearrangement links TRBV20-1 to TRBJ1-1; tentative D call: TRBD1 (5 bases). This CDR3 comprises 14 residues. V was cut by 5 bases and J by 1 base, with 14 bases left in between. Germline-derived CDR1 and CDR2 are DFQATT and SNEGSKA (reference sequence). In nucleotides, the CDR3 is TGCAGTGCTCCCCCCGGGGCAGAGAACACTGAAGCTTTCTTT. Translation gives CSAPPGAENTEAFF.

On this clonotype: Germline and junction disagree at one end, which may indicate a read error. This CDR3 reads CASSGGTVNNGELFF. CDR3 DNA: TGTGCCAGCAGCGGGGGGACAGTTAACAACGGGGAGCTGTTTTTT. V is TRBV2 and J is TRBJ2-2; D may be TRBD1 or TRBD2 (7 bases each). Looked up from germline, CDR1 is SNHLY and CDR2 is FYNNEI. This CDR3 has 15 amino acids.

On this clonotype itself: One junction end disagrees with the germline gene, perhaps due to a read error. As DNA, the CDR3 is TGTGCCTGCAGTTTATGGGGACTCCGCAATGAGCAGTTCTTC. Amino acids: CACSLWGLRNEQFF. The J gene is TRBJ2-1, the V gene TRBV12-3 or TRBV12-4; tentative D call: TRBD2 (6 bases). The CDR3 contains 14 residues.

This clonotype was recorded a few times. This chain uses TRBV3-1 with TRBJ2-1; D is possibly TRBD2 (6 bases). Germline CDR1 is LGHDT and CDR2 is YNNKEL (reference sequence). The ends were cut back, 1 base at V and 2 bases at J, with 15 bases in the middle. The CDR3 is 17 amino acids. The CDR3 DNA is TGTGCCAGCAGCCAAGGAGGCTCCAGGAGGGCCTACAATGAGCAGTTCTTC. Translated: CASSQGGSRRAYNEQFF.

This sequence joins TRBV28 and TRBJ2-2, with TRBD2 matching over 10 bases. The length of the CDR3 is 17 residues. J was trimmed by 3 bases and V by 5 bases; bases with no gene match: 9. Germline V gene lookup returns CDR1 MDHEN and CDR2 SYDVKM. The CDR3 DNA reads as TGTGCCAGCAGTCTTCTTCTAGCGGGGGAGGACACCGGGGAGCTGTTTTTT. As protein: CASSLLLAGEDTGELFF. Together with reference TRBV28 and TRBJ2-2, the CDR3 gives the full variable domain: DVKVTQSSRYLVKRTGEKVFLECVQDMDHENMFWYRQDPGLGLRLIYFSYDVKMKEKGDIPEGYSVSREKKERFSLILESASTNQTSMYLCASSLLLAGEDTGELFFGEGSRLTVL.

The genes are TRBV20-1 and TRBJ1-1; tentatively, D is TRBD1 (5 bases). V lost 5 bases and J lost 0, with 13 bases in between. Germline CDR1 and CDR2: DFQATT and SNEGSKA (reference sequence). CDR3 length: 14 amino acids. The DNA for the CDR3 is TGCAGTGCTCGTCGGGGGGTGGTGAACACTGAAGCTTTCTTT. It translates to CSARRGVVNTEAFF.

This clonotype was seen many times. This chain links TRBV7-2 with TRBJ2-7, with TRBD1 identical over 8 bases. CDR3 length: 14 residues. Germline CDR1 reads SGHTA; CDR2 reads FQGNSA. The V and J ends lost 7 bases and 7 bases, in that order; junction bases with no gene match: 12. The CDR3 loop is CASTQGGTGGEQYF. CDR3 DNA: TGTGCCAGCACCCAAGGCGGGACAGGAGGAGAGCAGTACTTC.

The rearrangement joins TRBV2 to TRBJ2-7; the D gene is possibly TRBD2 (6 bases). The length of the CDR3 is 15 residues. V gave up 3 bases and J gave up 0 bases, with 12 bases separating them. The germline gives CDR1 SNHLY, CDR2 FYNNEI. In nucleotides, the CDR3 is TGTGCCAGCAGTGAGCAACCGGGAGCCTCCTACGAGCAGTACTTC. Translation gives CASSEQPGASYEQYF.

The gene calls are TRBV5-4 and TRBJ2-1; no clear D gene. This CDR3 region has 14 residues. Germline assignment: CDR1 SGHNT and CDR2 YYREEE (reference sequence). V was pared by 4 bases and J by 6 bases, with 14 bases between. For the CDR3, the DNA is TGTGCCAGCAGCATACGACACGACCCCAATGAGCAGTTCTTC. Its translation is CASSIRHDPNEQFF. The full variable domain, in which reference TRBV5-4 and TRBJ2-1 provide the parts outside the CDR3, is ETGVTQSPTHLIKTRGQQVTLRCSSQSGHNTVSWYQQALGQGPQFIFQYYREEENGRGNFPPRFSGLQFPNYSSELNVNALELDDSALYLCASSIRHDPNEQFFGPGTRLTVL.

The V and J genes are TRBV11-3 and TRBJ2-1, with 10 bases that match TRBD2. The CDR3 covers 16 residues. Germline-derived CDR1 and CDR2 are SGHNT and YENEEA. With 4 bases clipped from V and 2 bases from J, the junction kept 5 bases outside the gene matches. The CDR3 nucleotides are TGTGCCAGCAGCTCATATAGCGGGGGGCCCTACAATGAGCAGTTCTTC. Protein product: CASSSYSGGPYNEQFF.

A remark on this clonotype: This sequence may be a read error, since a much larger clone differs from it by one base. The chain combines TRBV7-8 with TRBJ2-7, with a possible D match to TRBD1 (7 bases). The CDR3 is 17 residues long. V lost 3 bases and J lost 3, with 21 bases in between. Germline V gene data show CDR1 as SGHVS and CDR2 as FQNEAQ. The CDR3 loop is CASSFGNSRGVFYEQYF. For the CDR3, the DNA is TGTGCCAGCAGCTTCGGGAACAGCAGGGGGGTCTTCTACGAGCAGTACTTC.

The chain has TRBV5-5 and TRBJ2-1; possibly TRBD2 for D (5 bases). The CDR3 is made up of 15 amino acids. The germline V gene has CDR1 SGHKS and CDR2 YYEKEE (reference sequence). The V end lost 4 bases, the J end lost 2 bases, and 13 bases lay between the germline ends. Here the CDR3 reads CASSRRLAPYNEQFF. DNA for the CDR3: TGTGCCAGCAGCCGTCGTCTAGCCCCCTACAATGAGCAGTTCTTC.

This clonotype was seen more than once but under ten times. The chain joins TRBV20-1 to TRBJ2-3, with D possibly TRBD2 on 7 matching bases. V lost 1 base to trimming and J lost 2 bases, with 13 bases between them. Germline V gene lookup returns CDR1 DFQATT and CDR2 SNEGSKA (reference sequence). The CDR3 runs 15 residues. CDR3 loop: CSARAAGDNTDTQYF. CDR3 DNA: TGCAGTGCTAGAGCGGCGGGGGACAACACAGATACGCAGTATTTT.

There are many counts of this clonotype. The chain combines TRBV7-2 with TRBJ1-3; 9 bases are shared with TRBD1. Germline assignment: CDR1 SGHTA and CDR2 FQGNSA. Trimming at V came to 2 bases and at J to 7 bases, leaving 3 bases not matched to a gene. This CDR3 comprises 14 residues. CDR3 in amino acids: CASSLSGTGNTIYF. Here the CDR3 DNA reads TGTGCCAGCAGCTTATCCGGGACAGGGAACACCATATATTTT.

Many counts were recorded for this clonotype. The chain employs TRBV7-9 and TRBJ2-3, with TRBD2 matching over 11 bases. CDR3 length: 15 amino acids. Unmatched junction bases numbered 4, after V lost 5 bases and J lost 3 bases. Germline V gives CDR1 SEHNR, CDR2 FQNEAQ (reference sequence). The CDR3 coding sequence is TGTGCCAGCAGCGCTAGCGGGGGGTCGACAGATACGCAGTATTTT. Residues: CASSASGGSTDTQYF.

The CDR3 loop reads CASSPEGRSPYEQYF. CDR3 nucleotide sequence: TGTGCCAGCAGCCCAGAGGGACGGAGCCCCTACGAGCAGTACTTC. The chain combines TRBV7-9 with TRBJ2-7; D might be TRBD1 or TRBD2, each matching 5 bases. The germline gives CDR1 SEHNR, CDR2 FQNEAQ (reference sequence). Trimming removed 5 bases at V and 2 bases at J, with 16 bases between. The CDR3 extends over 15 amino acids.

Ten or more counts support this clonotype. The chain joins TRBV7-2 to TRBJ2-1, with 9 bases matching TRBD1. The V segment lost 5 bases and the J segment 5 bases; nucleotides outside the gene matches: 7. The germline gives CDR1 SGHTA, CDR2 FQGNSA. The CDR3 runs to 15 residues. The CDR3 protein is CASSPGTGNHNEQFF. CDR3 bases: TGTGCCAGCAGCCCAGGGACAGGGAACCACAATGAGCAGTTCTTC.

The chain recombines TRBV4-1 with TRBJ2-1; D is ambiguous. V lost 1 base and J lost 12, with 13 bases in between. This CDR3 contains 13 residues. CDR1 and CDR2 (germline): MGHRA, YSYEKL. CDR3 sequence reads: CASSQGTALGQFF. The CDR3 DNA reads as TGCGCCAGCAGCCAAGGAACAGCCCTCGGGCAGTTCTTC.